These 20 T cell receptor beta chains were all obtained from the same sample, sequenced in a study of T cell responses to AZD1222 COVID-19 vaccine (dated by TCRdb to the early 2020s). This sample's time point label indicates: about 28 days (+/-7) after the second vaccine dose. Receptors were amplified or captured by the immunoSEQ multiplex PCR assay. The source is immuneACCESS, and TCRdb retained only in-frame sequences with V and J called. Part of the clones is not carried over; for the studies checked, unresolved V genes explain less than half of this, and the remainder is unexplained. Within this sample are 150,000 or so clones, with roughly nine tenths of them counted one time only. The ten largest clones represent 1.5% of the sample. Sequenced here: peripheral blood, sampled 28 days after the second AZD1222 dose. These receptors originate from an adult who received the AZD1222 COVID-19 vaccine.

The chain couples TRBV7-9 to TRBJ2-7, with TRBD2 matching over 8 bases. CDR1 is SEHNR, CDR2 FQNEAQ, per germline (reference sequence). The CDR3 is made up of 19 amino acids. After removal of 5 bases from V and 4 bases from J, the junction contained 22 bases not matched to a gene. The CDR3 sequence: CASSPSNPRIGLAGYEQYF. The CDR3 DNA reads TGTGCCAGCAGCCCCTCGAACCCCCGAATCGGGCTAGCGGGTTACGAGCAGTACTTC. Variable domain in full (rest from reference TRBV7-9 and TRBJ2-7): DTGVSQNPRHKITKRGQNVTFRCDPISEHNRLYWYRQTLGQGPEFLTYFQNEAQLEKSRLLSDRFSAERPKGSFSTLEIQRTEQGDSAMYLCASSPSNPRIGLAGYEQYFGPGTRLTVT.

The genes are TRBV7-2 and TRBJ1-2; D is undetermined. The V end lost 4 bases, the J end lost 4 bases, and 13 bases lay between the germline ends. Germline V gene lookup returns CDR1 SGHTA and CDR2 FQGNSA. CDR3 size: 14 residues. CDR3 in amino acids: CASSSQTFRYGYTF. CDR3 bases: TGTGCCAGCAGCTCACAGACATTCCGCTATGGCTACACCTTC. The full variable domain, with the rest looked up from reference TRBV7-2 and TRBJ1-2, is GAGVSQSPSNKVTEKGKDVELRCDPISGHTALYWYRQSLGQGLEFLIYFQGNSAPDKSGLPSDRFSAERTGGSVSTLTIQRTQQEDSAVYLCASSSQTFRYGYTFGSGTRLTVV.

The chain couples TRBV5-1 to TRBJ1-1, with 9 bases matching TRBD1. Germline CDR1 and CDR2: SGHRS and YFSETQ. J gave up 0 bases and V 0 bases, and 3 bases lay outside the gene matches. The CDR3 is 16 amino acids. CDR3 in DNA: TGCGCCAGCAGCTTGGAACAGGGGGCCTTGAACACTGAAGCTTTCTTT. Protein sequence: CASSLEQGALNTEAFF.

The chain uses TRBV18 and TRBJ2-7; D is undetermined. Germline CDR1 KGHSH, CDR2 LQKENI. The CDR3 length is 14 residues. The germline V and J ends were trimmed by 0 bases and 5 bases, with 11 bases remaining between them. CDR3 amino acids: CASSPPVGMDEQYF. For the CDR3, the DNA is TGTGCCAGCTCACCACCGGTAGGGATGGACGAGCAGTACTTC.

CDR3 protein: CATSKGLGVMGETQYF. In DNA form, the CDR3 reads TGTGCCACCAGCAAGGGACTAGGGGTTATGGGAGAGACCCAGTACTTC. The V call is TRBV15, the J call TRBJ2-5, with 8 bases that match TRBD2. The CDR3 is 16 residues long. V was clipped by 4 bases and J by 4 bases; unmatched bases: 11. The V gene's germline CDR1 is LNHNV and CDR2 YYDKDF (reference sequence).

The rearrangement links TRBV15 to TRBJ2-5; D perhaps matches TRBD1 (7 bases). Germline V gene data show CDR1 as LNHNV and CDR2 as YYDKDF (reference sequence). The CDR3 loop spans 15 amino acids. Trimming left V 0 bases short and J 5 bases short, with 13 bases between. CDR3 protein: CATSRDRRGAETQYF. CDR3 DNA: TGTGCCACCAGCAGAGATCGCAGGGGGGCTGAGACCCAGTACTTC.

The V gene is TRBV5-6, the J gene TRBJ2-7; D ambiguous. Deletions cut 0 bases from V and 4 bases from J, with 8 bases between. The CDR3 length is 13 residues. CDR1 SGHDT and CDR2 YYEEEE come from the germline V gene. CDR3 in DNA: TGTGCCAGCAGCTTGGGACTTGAATACGAGCAGTACTTC. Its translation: CASSLGLEYEQYF. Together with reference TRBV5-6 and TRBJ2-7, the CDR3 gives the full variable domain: DAGVTQSPTHLIKTRGQQVTLRCSPKSGHDTVSWYQQALGQGPQFIFQYYEEEERQRGNFPDRFSGHQFPNYSSELNVNALLLGDSALYLCASSLGLEYEQYFGPGTRLTVT.

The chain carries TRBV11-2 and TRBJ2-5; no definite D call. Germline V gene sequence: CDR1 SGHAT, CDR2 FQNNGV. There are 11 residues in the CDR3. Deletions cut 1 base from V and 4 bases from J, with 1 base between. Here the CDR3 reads CASSLVETQYF. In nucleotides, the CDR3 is TGTGCCAGCAGCTTAGTAGAGACCCAGTACTTC.

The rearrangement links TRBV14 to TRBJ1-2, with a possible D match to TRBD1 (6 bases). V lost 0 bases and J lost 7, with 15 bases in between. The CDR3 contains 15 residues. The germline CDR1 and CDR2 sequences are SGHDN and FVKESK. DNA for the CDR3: TGTGCCAGCAGCCAAGATTTCCGGGGGGCCGGTGGCTACACCTTC. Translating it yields CASSQDFRGAGGYTF.

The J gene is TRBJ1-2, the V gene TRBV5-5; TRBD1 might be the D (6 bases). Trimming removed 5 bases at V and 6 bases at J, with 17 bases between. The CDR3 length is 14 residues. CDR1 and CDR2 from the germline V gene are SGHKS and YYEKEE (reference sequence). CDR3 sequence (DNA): TGTGCCAGCAGAAAGGCGGGGGGCAGGGATGGCTACACCTTC. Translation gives CASRKAGGRDGYTF.

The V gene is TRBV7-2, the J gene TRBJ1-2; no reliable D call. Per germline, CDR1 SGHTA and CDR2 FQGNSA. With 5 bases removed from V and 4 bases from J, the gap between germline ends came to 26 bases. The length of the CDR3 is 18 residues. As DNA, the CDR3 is TGTGCCAGCAGCGTAAGAGCTTATGGACGCGGGTTCCCCTATGGCTACACCTTC. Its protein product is CASSVRAYGRGFPYGYTF. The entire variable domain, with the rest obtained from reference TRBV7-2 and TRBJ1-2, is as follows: GAGVSQSPSNKVTEKGKDVELRCDPISGHTALYWYRQSLGQGLEFLIYFQGNSAPDKSGLPSDRFSAERTGGSVSTLTIQRTQQEDSAVYLCASSVRAYGRGFPYGYTFGSGTRLTVV.

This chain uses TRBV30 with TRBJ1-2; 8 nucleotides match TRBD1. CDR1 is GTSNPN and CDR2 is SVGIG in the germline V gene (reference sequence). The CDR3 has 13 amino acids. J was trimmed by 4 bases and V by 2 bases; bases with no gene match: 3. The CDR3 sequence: CAWSITGGYGYTF. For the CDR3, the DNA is TGTGCCTGGAGTATAACAGGGGGCTATGGCTACACCTTC. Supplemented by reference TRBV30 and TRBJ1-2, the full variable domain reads SQTIHQWPATLVQPVGSPLSLECTVEGTSNPNLYWYRQAAGRGLQLLFYSVGIGQISSEVPQNLSASRPQDRQFILSSKKLLLSDSGFYLCAWSITGGYGYTFGSGTRLTVV.

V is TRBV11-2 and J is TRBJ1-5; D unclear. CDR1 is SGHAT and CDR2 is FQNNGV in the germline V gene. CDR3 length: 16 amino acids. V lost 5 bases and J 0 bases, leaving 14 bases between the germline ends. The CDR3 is CASSSGGLNSNQPQHF. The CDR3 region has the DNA TGTGCCAGCAGCAGCGGAGGTCTGAATAGCAATCAGCCCCAGCATTTT.

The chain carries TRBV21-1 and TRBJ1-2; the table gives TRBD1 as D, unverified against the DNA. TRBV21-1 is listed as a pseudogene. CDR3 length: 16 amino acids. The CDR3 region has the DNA TGTGCCAGCAGCAAAGGAAGGTTCGACAGAACCTATGGCTACACCTTC. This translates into CASSKGRFDRTYGYTF.

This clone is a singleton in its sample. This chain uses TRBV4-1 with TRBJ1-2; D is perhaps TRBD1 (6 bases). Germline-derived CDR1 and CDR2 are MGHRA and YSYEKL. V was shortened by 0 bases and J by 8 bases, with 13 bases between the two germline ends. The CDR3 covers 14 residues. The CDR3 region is CASSQDEQGWGYTF. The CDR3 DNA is TGCGCCAGCAGCCAAGATGAACAGGGTTGGGGCTACACCTTC.

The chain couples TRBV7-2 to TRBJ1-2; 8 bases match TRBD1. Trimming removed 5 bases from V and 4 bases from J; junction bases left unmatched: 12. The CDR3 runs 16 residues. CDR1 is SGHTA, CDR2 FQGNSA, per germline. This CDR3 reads CASSPRTGTGLYGYTF. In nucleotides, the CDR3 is TGTGCCAGCAGCCCAAGAACCGGGACAGGCCTCTATGGCTACACCTTC.

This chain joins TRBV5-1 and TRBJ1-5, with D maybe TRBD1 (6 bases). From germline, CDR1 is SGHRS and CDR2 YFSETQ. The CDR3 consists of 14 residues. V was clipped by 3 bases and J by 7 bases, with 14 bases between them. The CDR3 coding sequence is TGCGCCAGCAGCTGGGGGGTACAGGGACAGCCCCAGCATTTT. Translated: CASSWGVQGQPQHF.

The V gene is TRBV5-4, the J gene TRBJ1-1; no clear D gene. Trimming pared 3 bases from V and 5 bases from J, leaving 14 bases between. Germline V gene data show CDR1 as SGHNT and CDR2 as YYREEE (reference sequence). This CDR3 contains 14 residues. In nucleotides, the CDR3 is TGTGCCAGCAGCTCGGTTATAAGTGGGACTGAAGCTTTCTTT. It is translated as CASSSVISGTEAFF.

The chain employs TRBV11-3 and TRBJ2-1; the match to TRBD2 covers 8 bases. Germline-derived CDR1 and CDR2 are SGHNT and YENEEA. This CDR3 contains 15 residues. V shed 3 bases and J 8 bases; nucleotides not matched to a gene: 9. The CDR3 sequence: CASSFRAGEVDEQFF. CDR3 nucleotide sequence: TGTGCCAGCAGCTTTCGAGCGGGGGAGGTGGATGAGCAGTTCTTC.

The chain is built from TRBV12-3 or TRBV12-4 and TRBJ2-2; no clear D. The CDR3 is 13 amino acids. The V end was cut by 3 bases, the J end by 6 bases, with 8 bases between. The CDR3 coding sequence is TGTGCCAGCAGTTTGATGGGTCCCGGGGAGCTGTTTTTT. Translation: CASSLMGPGELFF.